The clone carrying this T cell receptor beta chain was seen ten or more times. A junction boundary mismatches the germline segment, possibly from a read error. This specimen comes from a study of identical twins. TCRdb re-analysed the 5' RACE reads in MiXCR, keeping a single row per CDR3 protein. Of about 660,000 distinct CDR3 sequences listed, 8.6% are singletons. The CDR3 is 11 residues long. The same data also went into a second study, on yellow fever vaccine responses in identical twins.

The source is a woman aged 18-35 years in good health. Source material: PBMCs. The chain joins TRBV12-3 or TRBV12-4 to TRBJ1-2; 7 bases match TRBD1. CDR3 loop: CASSLAGGEAF. The CDR3 region has the DNA TGTGCCAGCAGTTTAGCAGGGGGCGAGGCCTTC.